This is a list of T cell receptor beta chains from one sample in a study of blood T cell repertoires in COVID-19. This table comes from immunoSEQ multiplex PCR, and its TCRdb copy is limited to in-frame clones, with some not included. The sample contains roughly 260,000 clones, about 87% of which appear only once. The sequencing input was peripheral blood. These receptors were obtained from a woman aged 50 to 60 with acute or convalescent COVID-19. The CDR3 runs from the conserved cysteine through the conserved F or W. The D gene is left open where the match is weak. Clone size is stated in some rows and not others, as once, few, many or a class when expanded.

j_gene	abundance	d_gene	v_gene	CDR3aa	CDR3nt
TRBJ1-1	-	TRBD1	TRBV19	CASTDRVGTEAFF	TGTGCCAGTACGGACAGGGTGGGCACTGAAGCTTTCTTT
TRBJ1-3	-	-	TRBV27	CASSQTGLVSSGNTIYF	TGTGCCAGCAGTCAAACGGGACTCGTGAGCTCTGGAAACACCATATATTTT
TRBJ1-4	-	-	TRBV24-1	CATSDAQRGANEKLFF	TGTGCCACCAGTGATGCTCAGCGTGGTGCTAATGAAAAACTGTTTTTT
TRBJ2-5	-	TRBD1	TRBV2	CASSRTGTQETQYF	TGTGCCAGCAGTAGGACAGGTACCCAAGAGACCCAGTACTTC
TRBJ2-5	-	TRBD2	TRBV18	CASSLSGSIETQYF	TGTGCCAGCTCCCTAAGCGGGAGTATAGAGACCCAGTACTTC
TRBJ1-2	-	TRBD1	TRBV3-1/TRBV3-2	CASSRPGQGRNGYTF	TGTGCCAGCAGCCGACCGGGACAGGGAAGAAATGGCTACACCTTC
TRBJ2-3	-	TRBD2	TRBV18	CASSRLPVGTSGTDTQYF	TGTGCCAGCTCACGCCTACCGGTCGGGACTAGCGGGACAGATACGCAGTATTTT
TRBJ2-1	-	-	TRBV6-5	CASSRVGPYNEQFF	TGTGCCAGCAGTAGGGTGGGGCCTTACAATGAGCAGTTCTTC
TRBJ1-5	-	-	TRBV19	CASNDRGNQPQHF	TGTGCCAGTAACGACCGGGGCAATCAGCCCCAGCATTTT
TRBJ2-2	-	TRBD2	TRBV4-1	CASSQDSGRRTGELFF	TGCGCCAGCAGCCAAGATAGCGGGAGGCGGACCGGGGAGCTGTTTTTT
TRBJ2-7	-	-	TRBV2	CASSREGYSSYEQYF	TGTGCCAGCAGCCGAGAGGGTTATAGCTCCTACGAGCAGTACTTC
TRBJ2-2	-	TRBD2	TRBV10-3	CAISAGGPTGELFF	TGTGCCATCAGTGCGGGAGGGCCAACTGGGGAGCTGTTTTTT
TRBJ1-5	few	-	TRBV28	CASSLPGMDDQPQHF	TGTGCCAGCAGTTTACCAGGGATGGACGACCAGCCCCAGCATTTT
TRBJ1-1	-	-	TRBV7-3	CASSLRPVSNTEAFF	TGTGCCAGCAGCTTAAGGCCCGTTTCGAACACTGAAGCTTTCTTT
TRBJ2-3	few	TRBD2	TRBV29-1	CSVASGSSDTQYF	TGCAGCGTAGCTAGCGGGAGCTCAGATACGCAGTATTTT
TRBJ1-2	-	-	TRBV5-1	CASSLAGFGGYGYTF	TGCGCCAGCAGCTTGGCAGGGTTCGGCGGCTATGGCTACACCTTC
TRBJ2-6	-	-	TRBV7-2	CASSPQAQFTGSGANVLTF	TGTGCCAGCAGCCCGCAAGCTCAGTTTACAGGGTCGGGGGCCAACGTCCTGACTTTC
TRBJ1-5	-	-	TRBV6-2/TRBV6-3	CASSWLGGDQPQHF	TGTGCCAGCAGTTGGCTAGGCGGCGATCAGCCCCAGCATTTT
TRBJ1-2	-	TRBD1	TRBV7-9	CASSRDRGNSNYGYTF	TGTGCCAGCAGCAGGGACAGGGGCAACTCTAACTATGGCTACACCTTC
TRBJ1-2	-	-	TRBV2	CASSEMTLPTYGYTF	TGTGCCAGCAGTGAAATGACACTGCCAACCTATGGCTACACCTTC
TRBJ2-7	-	TRBD2	TRBV3-1/TRBV3-2	CASSQRFSGLQYF	TGTGCCAGCAGCCAACGATTTAGCGGGTTGCAGTACTTC
TRBJ1-1	-	TRBD1	TRBV5-1	CASSWRQGAANTEAFF	TGCGCCAGCAGCTGGCGACAGGGGGCGGCGAACACTGAAGCTTTCTTT
TRBJ2-1	once	TRBD2	TRBV7-3	CASSLRSAGEATEQFF	TGTGCCAGCAGCTTACGGTCGGCGGGAGAGGCTACTGAGCAGTTCTTC
TRBJ2-5	-	-	TRBV3-1/TRBV3-2	CASSQVKRETQYF	TGTGCCAGCAGCCAAGTTAAGAGGGAGACCCAGTACTTC
TRBJ1-1	-	-	TRBV4-1	CASSQLQGMNTEAFF	TGCGCCAGCAGCCAATTACAGGGAATGAACACTGAAGCTTTCTTT
TRBJ1-2	-	-	TRBV6-5	CASSALPGSYGYTF	TGTGCCAGCAGCGCACTTCCGGGATCCTATGGCTACACCTTC
TRBJ1-3	-	TRBD1	TRBV7-2	CASRQTGGASGNTIYF	TGTGCCAGCAGACAAACAGGGGGCGCCTCTGGAAACACCATATATTTT
TRBJ1-2	-	TRBD1	TRBV5-8	CASSLGQGAWDYGYTF	TGTGCCAGCAGCTTGGGTCAGGGGGCTTGGGACTATGGCTACACCTTC
TRBJ2-5	-	TRBD1	TRBV19	CASSTRDSSWETQYF	TGTGCCAGTAGTACACGGGACAGCTCTTGGGAGACCCAGTACTTC
TRBJ2-2	-	-	TRBV7-2	CASSPQGGAGLFF	TGTGCCAGCAGCCCACAGGGGGGGGCGGGGCTGTTTTTT
TRBJ2-7	-	TRBD1	TRBV27	CASSLNRGRYEQYF	TGTGCCAGCAGTTTAAACAGGGGGCGCTACGAGCAGTACTTC